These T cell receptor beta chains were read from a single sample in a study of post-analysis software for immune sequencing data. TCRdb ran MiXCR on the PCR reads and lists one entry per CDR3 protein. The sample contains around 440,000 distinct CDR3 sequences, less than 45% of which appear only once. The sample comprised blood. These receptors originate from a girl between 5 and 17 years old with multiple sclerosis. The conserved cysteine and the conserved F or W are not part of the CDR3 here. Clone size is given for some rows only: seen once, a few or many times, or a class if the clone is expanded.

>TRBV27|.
ASSPGGRNGYT
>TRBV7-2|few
ASSVGTGVAKNIQY
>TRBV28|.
ASSPSGKQETQY
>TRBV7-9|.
ASSLGAGEDNEQF
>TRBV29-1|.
SVDIKGSYGYT
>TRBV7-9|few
ASSLGGGPGYT
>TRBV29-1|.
SVESGSGANVLT
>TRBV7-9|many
ASSSLAGGPVTDTQY
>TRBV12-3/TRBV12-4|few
ASSFQGYGYT
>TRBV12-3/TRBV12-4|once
ASSGGSDNEQF
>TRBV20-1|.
SAPTGTGPISGANVLT
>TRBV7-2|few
ASSLSLAGGGETQY
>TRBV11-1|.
ASSPRGLAGGRGNEQF
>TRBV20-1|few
SARDPWRLNTEAF
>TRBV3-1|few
ASSQAANSPLH
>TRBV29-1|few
SVQGANTEAF
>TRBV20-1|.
SVLTSGANTGELF
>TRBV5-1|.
ASSLDGLNTEAF
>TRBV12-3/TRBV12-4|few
ASSSTGVGEQY
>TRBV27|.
ASSSLQGGDTQY
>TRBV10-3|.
AINTVGLAYEQY
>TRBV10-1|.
ASREGYQETQY
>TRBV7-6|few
ASSWELAGGRETQY
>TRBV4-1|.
ASSYLVYGRAEETQY
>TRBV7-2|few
ASSELAGPYNEQF
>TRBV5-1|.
ASSLTSEGQAAGGYT
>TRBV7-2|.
ASSWEGFPRGETQY
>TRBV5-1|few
ASSQDRALEQY
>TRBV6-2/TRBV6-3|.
ASSSSPNQEAF
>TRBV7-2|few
ASSLEFGGRAKTQY
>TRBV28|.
ASSLQDRDHLFMTGELF
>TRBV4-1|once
ASSQDLWGARRYNEQF
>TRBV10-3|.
AISESRARGAEKLF
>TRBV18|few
ASSQGATDTQY
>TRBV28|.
ASSSPGLAGEANIQY
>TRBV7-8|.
ASSLGFAEAKNIQY
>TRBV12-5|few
ASGLVGGQPQVQTTSGANVLT
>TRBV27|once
ASSSGAGTGVSPLH
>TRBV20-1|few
SARSDNLRYEQY
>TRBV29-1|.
SDRDLLTDTQY
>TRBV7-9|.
ASSPWGLVYEQY
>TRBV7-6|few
ASSLGGTSTDTQY
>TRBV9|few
ASSVDGRYNNEQF
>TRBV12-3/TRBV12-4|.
ASSLPNVYSDTQY
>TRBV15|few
ATSTGSRDYGYT
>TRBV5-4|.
ASSPRTGFSTDTQY
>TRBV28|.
ASSLSGRGSTEAF
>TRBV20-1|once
SAKVGGKGKLF
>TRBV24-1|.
ATSDLGVEQY
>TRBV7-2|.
ASSFDRGVYGYT
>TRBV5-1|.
ASNLTSGSGETQY
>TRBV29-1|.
SVNGLPTGDTQY
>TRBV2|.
ASRRTEAYEQY
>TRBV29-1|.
SVGGGNNYNEQF
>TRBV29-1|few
SVRLTGNYGYT
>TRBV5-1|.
ASSWGLAIKTDTQY
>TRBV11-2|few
ASSTGLRFYNEQF